This is a list of T cell receptor beta chains from one sample in a study of T-cell memory formation after mild COVID-19. TCRdb passed the 5' RACE reads through MiXCR, listing each CDR3 protein once. Counted here are 25,000 to 30,000 distinct CDR3 sequences, more than 15% occurring once; the ten biggest clones make up approximately 1.4%. The specimen sequenced was PBMCs or a T cell subset sorted from them (not recorded which). These receptors all stem from an adult who had mild COVID-19 (a few samples of this study predate the infection). Cell type and time point are not known. Both conserved end residues are trimmed from each CDR3.

j_call: TRBJ1-5; v_call: TRBV6-4; cdr3_aa: ASSQTGQTLRQGNQPQH
j_call: TRBJ2-5; v_call: TRBV7-9; cdr3_aa: ASSLARDYLQETQY
j_call: TRBJ1-5; v_call: TRBV5-1; cdr3_aa: ASSLDGGNQPQH
j_call: TRBJ2-1; v_call: TRBV12-3/TRBV12-4; cdr3_aa: ASRRAGAPGEQF
j_call: TRBJ1-2; v_call: TRBV6-5; cdr3_aa: ASSYEGQSYGYT
j_call: TRBJ2-1; v_call: TRBV7-9; cdr3_aa: ASTTAGSSYNEQF
j_call: TRBJ2-1; v_call: TRBV29-1; cdr3_aa: ASGYNEQF
j_call: TRBJ2-3; v_call: TRBV5-1; cdr3_aa: ASSLVGGLARDTQY
j_call: TRBJ2-1; v_call: TRBV7-8; cdr3_aa: ASSPGLAIDEQF
j_call: TRBJ1-1; v_call: TRBV5-6; cdr3_aa: ASSLAGNTEAF
j_call: TRBJ2-7; v_call: TRBV3-1; cdr3_aa: ASSQDRDRPSYEQY
j_call: TRBJ2-7; v_call: TRBV24-1; cdr3_aa: ATSGGKESSYEQY
j_call: TRBJ2-1; v_call: TRBV6-2/TRBV6-3; cdr3_aa: ASRGAGSYNEQF
j_call: TRBJ1-5; v_call: TRBV7-8; cdr3_aa: ASSLESVTGYSNQPQH
j_call: TRBJ1-2; v_call: TRBV9; cdr3_aa: ASSVESLATNYGYT
j_call: TRBJ1-1; v_call: TRBV5-1; cdr3_aa: ASSLGIDRVGEAF